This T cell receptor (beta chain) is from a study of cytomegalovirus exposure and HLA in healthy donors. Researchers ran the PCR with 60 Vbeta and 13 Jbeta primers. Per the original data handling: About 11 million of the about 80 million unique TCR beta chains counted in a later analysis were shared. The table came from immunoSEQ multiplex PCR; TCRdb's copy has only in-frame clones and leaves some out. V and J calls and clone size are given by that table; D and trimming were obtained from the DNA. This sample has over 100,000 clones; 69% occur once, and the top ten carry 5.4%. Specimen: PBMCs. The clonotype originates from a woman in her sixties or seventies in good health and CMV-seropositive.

This CDR3 reads CASSSPAGRRTDTQYF. The CDR3 region has the DNA TGTGCCAGCAGCTCCCCAGCGGGGCGACGCACAGATACGCAGTATTTT. The V and J genes are TRBV7-2 and TRBJ2-3; 7 positions agree with TRBD2. The CDR3 runs 16 residues. J gave up 1 base and V 4 bases, and 8 bases lay outside the gene matches. The germline V gene has CDR1 SGHTA and CDR2 FQGNSA.